This TCR beta chain was recovered during a study of T cell responses to AZD1222 COVID-19 vaccine. CDR1 is SGDLS, CDR2 YYNGEE, per germline. V lost 7 bases, J lost 4 bases, and 21 bases lay in between. The CDR3 loop spans 16 amino acids. The data were produced by immunoSEQ multiplex PCR, yet TCRdb's version contains in-frame clones alone and is incomplete. The sample holds approximately 120,000 clones; over 75% are singletons and the top ten take 10%. Sequencing used peripheral blood, obtained on day 0 of AZD1222 vaccination. The sequence derives from an adult in good health. V is TRBV9 and J is TRBJ1-3; D may be TRBD1 (5 bases). The CDR3 is CASGGGTAGSGNTIYF. CDR3 DNA: TGTGCCAGCGGGGGGGGGACCGCCGGCTCCGGAAACACCATATATTTT. The whole variable domain, filled in from reference TRBV9 and TRBJ1-3, reads DSGVTQTPKHLITATGQRVTLRCSPRSGDLSVYWYQQSLDQGLQFLIQYYNGEERAKGNILERFSAQQFPDLHSELNLSSLELGDSALYFCASGGGTAGSGNTIYFGEGSWLTVV.